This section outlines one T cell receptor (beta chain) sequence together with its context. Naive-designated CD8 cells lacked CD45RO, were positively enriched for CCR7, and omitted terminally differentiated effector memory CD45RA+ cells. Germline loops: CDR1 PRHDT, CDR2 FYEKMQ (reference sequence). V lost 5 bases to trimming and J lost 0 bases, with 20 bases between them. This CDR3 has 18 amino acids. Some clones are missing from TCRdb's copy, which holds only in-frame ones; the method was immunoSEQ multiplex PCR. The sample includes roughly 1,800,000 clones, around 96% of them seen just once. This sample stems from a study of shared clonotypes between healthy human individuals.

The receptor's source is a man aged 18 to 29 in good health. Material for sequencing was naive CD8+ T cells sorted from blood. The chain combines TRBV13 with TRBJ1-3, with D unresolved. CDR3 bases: TGTGCCAGCAGCCCCCCCAGCGGAACCCGCGGCTCTGGAAACACCATATATTTT. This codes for CASSPPSGTRGSGNTIYF.